A selection of T cell receptor beta chains follows, all from one sample in a study of immune heterogeneity within non-small cell lung tumors. TCRdb re-derived calls from the multiplex PCR reads in MiXCR, one entry per CDR3 protein. This repertoire shows around 11,000 distinct CDR3 sequences, roughly 30% found once; its top ten account for approximately 20%. Sequencing used lung tumor tissue. These receptors were collected from a woman between 50 and 59 years old with non-small cell lung cancer. CDR3s include the opening cysteine and the closing phenylalanine or tryptophan. D genes are given only for firm matches. Some rows have no size entry. The others give once, few or many, or a class for an expanded clone.

V gene,J gene,CDR3 length,clone size,D gene,CDR3 protein,CDR3 DNA
TRBV30,TRBJ1-3,14,many,.,CACSKRGAGNTIYF,TGTGCCTGCTCAAAAAGGGGGGCTGGAAACACCATATATTTT
TRBV20-1,TRBJ2-1,14,.,TRBD2,CSAILAGKDNEQFF,TGCAGTGCAATACTAGCGGGAAAAGACAATGAGCAGTTCTTC
TRBV15,TRBJ1-4,15,many,.,CATTVGGTTNEKLFF,TGTGCCACCACCGTAGGGGGGACCACAAATGAAAAACTGTTTTTT
TRBV5-6,TRBJ1-1,17,.,.,CASSLVQGANMNTEAFF,TGTGCCAGCAGCTTGGTCCAGGGCGCCAACATGAACACTGAAGCTTTCTTT
TRBV20-1,TRBJ2-7,16,medium-sized,.,CSAIQTGSSWLNEQYF,TGCAGTGCTATCCAGACAGGTTCCAGTTGGTTAAACGAGCAGTACTTC
TRBV5-1,TRBJ2-1,13,.,.,CASSLDRNNEQFF,TGCGCCAGCAGCTTGGATAGGAATAATGAGCAGTTCTTC
TRBV5-1,TRBJ1-1,14,many,TRBD1,CASSLQGAWTEAFF,TGCGCCAGCAGCTTGCAGGGGGCTTGGACTGAAGCTTTCTTT
TRBV27,TRBJ1-5,15,medium-sized,.,CASSPRTVSNQPQHF,TGTGCCAGCAGTCCTCGGACAGTTAGCAATCAGCCCCAGCATTTT
TRBV11-2,TRBJ2-1,12,medium-sized,.,CASSPIGNEQFF,TGTGCCAGCAGTCCGATTGGCAATGAGCAGTTCTTC
TRBV12-3/TRBV12-4,TRBJ2-7,15,medium-sized,.,CASSETGGIYYEQYF,TGTGCCAGCAGTGAAACAGGTGGGATTTACTACGAGCAGTACTTC
TRBV24-1,TRBJ2-1,12,many,.,CATSDPTSPLIF,TGTGCCACCAGTGATCCGACCTCCCCACTGATCTTC
TRBV7-9,TRBJ1-2,15,many,.,CASNTDQIRDYGYTF,TGTGCCAGCAACACCGATCAGATTAGGGACTATGGCTACACCTTC
TRBV19,TRBJ1-2,16,medium-sized,.,CASSTTPQGGNYGYTF,TGTGCCAGTAGTACTACACCACAAGGAGGGAACTATGGCTACACCTTC
TRBV5-1,TRBJ1-6,14,.,.,CSSSWTPNNSLLHF,TGCTCCAGCAGCTGGACCCCAAATAATTCACTCCTCCACTTT
TRBV12-3/TRBV12-4,TRBJ2-6,16,.,.,CASSATQVSGANVLTF,TGTGCCAGCAGTGCCACACAAGTCTCTGGGGCCAACGTCCTGACTTTC
TRBV5-1,TRBJ1-1,16,many,TRBD1,CASSFTGATSNTEAFF,TGCGCCAGCAGCTTTACAGGGGCCACCTCGAACACTGAAGCTTTCTTT
TRBV6-2/TRBV6-3,TRBJ1-5,13,.,.,CASSYTSNQPQHF,TGTGCCAGCAGTTACACCAGCAATCAGCCCCAGCATTTT
TRBV3-1,TRBJ2-1,16,.,TRBD2,CASSLWTSGSHNEQFF,TGTGCCAGCAGCCTTTGGACTAGCGGGAGTCATAATGAGCAGTTCTTC
TRBV19,TRBJ1-1,15,many,TRBD1,CASSIRGLGNTEAFF,TGTGCCAGTAGTATCAGGGGGCTTGGGAACACTGAAGCTTTCTTT
TRBV18,TRBJ2-1,15,many,.,CASSLGQSSYNEQFF,TGTGCCAGCTCACTCGGACAGAGCTCCTACAATGAGCAGTTCTTC
TRBV7-9,TRBJ2-7,15,many,.,CASSFRAVGTYEQYF,TGTGCCAGCAGCTTCCGCGCAGTTGGGACCTACGAGCAGTACTTC
TRBV28,TRBJ2-5,15,few,.,CASRPGGHSQETQYF,TGTGCCAGCAGACCGGGGGGACACAGCCAAGAGACCCAGTACTTC
TRBV9,TRBJ1-3,17,.,.,CASSASGGGDSGNTIYF,TGTGCCAGCAGCGCTAGCGGAGGGGGAGACTCTGGAAACACCATATATTTT
TRBV7-2,TRBJ2-7,13,many,.,CASSLEGNYEQYF,TGTGCCAGCAGCTTAGAAGGTAATTACGAGCAGTACTTC
TRBV14,TRBJ1-1,12,many,.,CASSQVRAEAFF,TGTGCCAGCAGCCAAGTGAGGGCAGAAGCTTTCTTT
TRBV20-1,TRBJ1-2,16,many,TRBD1,CSAGGQGAGVNYGYTF,TGCAGTGCCGGGGGGCAGGGGGCAGGGGTTAACTATGGCTACACCTTC
TRBV29-1,TRBJ1-1,12,many,TRBD1,CSVRDRNTEAFF,TGCAGCGTCCGGGACAGGAACACTGAAGCTTTCTTT
TRBV15,TRBJ2-3,14,few,.,CATSRDGGGDTQYF,TGTGCCACCAGCAGAGATGGAGGTGGAGATACGCAGTATTTT
TRBV20-1,TRBJ1-2,13,many,TRBD1,CSARTGGDYGYTF,TGCAGTGCTCGGACAGGGGGAGACTATGGCTACACCTTC
TRBV10-2,TRBJ2-5,17,few,TRBD2,CASSEWERGGLAETQYF,TGCGCCAGCAGTGAGTGGGAGCGGGGGGGCCTCGCGGAGACCCAGTACTTC
TRBV6-1,TRBJ1-6,16,many,TRBD1,CASSRQRDRGNSPLHF,TGTGCCAGCAGTCGCCAACGGGACAGGGGAAATTCACCCCTCCACTTT
TRBV28,TRBJ1-2,17,many,.,CASSFRSLPSSSYGYTF,TGTGCCAGCAGTTTTCGGAGCCTGCCGTCCTCATCCTATGGCTACACCTTC
TRBV5-1,TRBJ2-7,11,few,TRBD1,CASSGDRVLFF,TGCGCCAGCAGCGGGGACAGGGTCCTTTTCTTC
TRBV20-1,TRBJ2-3,14,medium-sized,.,CSASIGFSGDTQYF,TGCAGTGCTAGTATAGGCTTTAGTGGAGATACGCAGTATTTT
TRBV28,TRBJ2-1,15,many,.,CASNPTVNLNNEQFF,TGTGCCAGCAACCCGACAGTAAACTTGAACAATGAGCAGTTCTTC
TRBV7-8,TRBJ2-7,16,medium-sized,.,CASSYPTSTATYEQYF,TGTGCCAGCAGTTACCCTACAAGTACCGCGACCTACGAGCAGTACTTC
TRBV28,TRBJ1-1,13,.,.,CASRGGHITEAFF,TGTGCCAGCAGGGGGGGACATATCACTGAAGCTTTCTTT
TRBV7-9,TRBJ2-7,11,few,.,CASSSDYEHYF,TGTGCCAGCAGCTCAGACTACGAGCATTACTTC
TRBV15,TRBJ2-5,14,.,.,CATSRGTKGETQYF,TGTGCCACCAGCAGAGGGACGAAGGGGGAGACCCAGTACTTC
TRBV29-1,TRBJ2-1,15,few,.,CSVPEGKVGLGEQFF,TGCAGCGTTCCTGAAGGGAAAGTGGGTTTGGGCGAGCAGTTCTTC